A selection of T cell receptor beta chains follows, all from one sample in a study of cytomegalovirus exposure and HLA in healthy donors. The data were produced by immunoSEQ multiplex PCR, yet TCRdb's version contains in-frame clones alone and is incomplete. This sample has tens of thousands of clones; 85% to 95% occur once, and the top ten carry 0.5% to 0.65%. Input material: PBMCs. The receptors come from a woman between 18 and 30 years old in good health and CMV-seronegative. The CDR3 runs from the conserved cysteine through the conserved F or W. The order of the fields is J gene, clone size, D gene, V gene, CDR3 DNA, CDR3 protein. The D gene is left open where the match is weak. The size of a clone is reported for some rows only, either as once, few or many, or as a class for expanded clones.

J gene: TRBJ1-2; clone size: .; D gene: TRBD1; V gene: TRBV4-1; CDR3 DNA: TGCGCCAGCAGCCACCCGGGACAGAGGGTCTATGGCTACACCTTC; CDR3 protein: CASSHPGQRVYGYTF
J gene: TRBJ1-5; clone size: .; D gene: .; V gene: TRBV29-1; CDR3 DNA: TGCAGCGTTGAGGGGGGAAGCAATCAGCCCCAGCATTTT; CDR3 protein: CSVEGGSNQPQHF
J gene: TRBJ2-5; clone size: once; D gene: .; V gene: TRBV30; CDR3 DNA: TGTGCCTGGAGCAAGGGGGGGGGTAGGCAAGAGACCCAGTACTTC; CDR3 protein: CAWSKGGGRQETQYF
J gene: TRBJ2-1; clone size: .; D gene: TRBD2; V gene: TRBV6-4; CDR3 DNA: TGTGCCAGCAGTGATAGCGGGGGGGCCTACAATGAGCAGTTCTTC; CDR3 protein: CASSDSGGAYNEQFF
J gene: TRBJ2-7; clone size: .; D gene: TRBD2; V gene: TRBV6-1; CDR3 DNA: TGTGCCAGCAGTGAACAGTCTAGCGGGGTCTACGAGCAGTACTTC; CDR3 protein: CASSEQSSGVYEQYF
J gene: TRBJ2-5; clone size: .; D gene: .; V gene: TRBV9; CDR3 DNA: TGTGCCAGCAGTACCCCGGGGACCCAGTACTTC; CDR3 protein: CASSTPGTQYF
J gene: TRBJ2-7; clone size: .; D gene: .; V gene: TRBV9; CDR3 DNA: TGTGCCAGCAGCGCCGGTAACTACGAGCAGTACTTC; CDR3 protein: CASSAGNYEQYF
J gene: TRBJ1-2; clone size: .; D gene: TRBD1; V gene: TRBV28; CDR3 DNA: TGTGCCAGCAGTTCCCCGGGACAGGGTCATGGCTACACCTTC; CDR3 protein: CASSSPGQGHGYTF
J gene: TRBJ1-5; clone size: .; D gene: .; V gene: TRBV27; CDR3 DNA: TGTGCCAGCAGTTTATCAGGGGCAGGAAATCAGCCCCAGCATTTT; CDR3 protein: CASSLSGAGNQPQHF
J gene: TRBJ1-2; clone size: .; D gene: .; V gene: TRBV5-1; CDR3 DNA: TGCGCCAGCAGCTTGGATCCCGGGCAGGCCCAGGGTGGCTACACCTTC; CDR3 protein: CASSLDPGQAQGGYTF
J gene: TRBJ1-2; clone size: .; D gene: .; V gene: TRBV19; CDR3 DNA: TGTGCCAGTAGTGCGTACAGGATGGATGGCTACACCTTC; CDR3 protein: CASSAYRMDGYTF
J gene: TRBJ2-7; clone size: .; D gene: .; V gene: TRBV21-1; CDR3 DNA: TGTGCCAGCAGCACCCGGGACAGGGGGCACGAGCAGTACTTC; CDR3 protein: CASSTRDRGHEQYF
J gene: TRBJ1-1; clone size: .; D gene: .; V gene: TRBV5-6; CDR3 DNA: TGTGCCAGCAGCTTGGGGGGGGTGAACACTGAAGCTTTCTTT; CDR3 protein: CASSLGGVNTEAFF
J gene: TRBJ1-3; clone size: .; D gene: .; V gene: TRBV6-6; CDR3 DNA: TGTGCCAGCAGTTACGAGGGTTCTGGAAACACCATATATTTT; CDR3 protein: CASSYEGSGNTIYF
J gene: TRBJ1-2; clone size: .; D gene: .; V gene: TRBV30; CDR3 DNA: TGTGCCTGGAGCGGAGGGACTGGCTACACCTTC; CDR3 protein: CAWSGGTGYTF
J gene: TRBJ2-1; clone size: .; D gene: TRBD1; V gene: TRBV9; CDR3 DNA: TGTGCCAGCACCAAAACCCCGGGACAGGGCTACAATGAGCAGTTCTTC; CDR3 protein: CASTKTPGQGYNEQFF
J gene: TRBJ1-2; clone size: .; D gene: .; V gene: TRBV7-9; CDR3 DNA: TGTGCCAGCAGCGAGAACTATGGCTACACCTTC; CDR3 protein: CASSENYGYTF
J gene: TRBJ1-3; clone size: .; D gene: .; V gene: TRBV28; CDR3 DNA: TGTGCCAGCAGTTTCGGGGGGGGTGGAAACACCATATATTTT; CDR3 protein: CASSFGGGGNTIYF
J gene: TRBJ1-2; clone size: .; D gene: .; V gene: TRBV9; CDR3 DNA: TGTGCCAGCAGCGTAGGGAGTGGCTACACCTTC; CDR3 protein: CASSVGSGYTF
J gene: TRBJ2-7; clone size: .; D gene: .; V gene: TRBV7-6; CDR3 DNA: TGTGCCAGCAGCGATCCACAGGGCGGGCAGTACTTC; CDR3 protein: CASSDPQGGQYF
J gene: TRBJ2-2; clone size: .; D gene: TRBD2; V gene: TRBV7-3; CDR3 DNA: TGTGCCAGCAGCTTAAGGGCGGGGGGGCCAATAAGAACCGGGGAGCTGTTTTTT; CDR3 protein: CASSLRAGGPIRTGELFF
J gene: TRBJ2-7; clone size: .; D gene: .; V gene: TRBV19; CDR3 DNA: TGTGCCAGTAGTATTCGACAGGTGCCGTACGAGCAGTACTTC; CDR3 protein: CASSIRQVPYEQYF
J gene: TRBJ1-5; clone size: .; D gene: .; V gene: TRBV30; CDR3 DNA: TGTGCCTGGAATTACCCCTCCGGACTTTCCACCCATTTT; CDR3 protein: CAWNYPSGLSTHF
J gene: TRBJ2-7; clone size: once; D gene: TRBD1; V gene: TRBV5-8; CDR3 DNA: TGTGCCAGCAGCTGGGGACAGGGTACATACGAGCAGTACTTC; CDR3 protein: CASSWGQGTYEQYF
J gene: TRBJ1-5; clone size: .; D gene: TRBD1; V gene: TRBV7-8; CDR3 DNA: TGTGCCAGCAGCTCGGGACAGGGGCTGATTCAGCCCCAGCATTTT; CDR3 protein: CASSSGQGLIQPQHF
J gene: TRBJ2-7; clone size: .; D gene: TRBD1; V gene: TRBV5-6; CDR3 DNA: TGTGCCAGCAGATCCGGGACAGGGCCCTACGAGCAGTACTTC; CDR3 protein: CASRSGTGPYEQYF
J gene: TRBJ2-5; clone size: .; D gene: .; V gene: TRBV19; CDR3 DNA: TGTGCCAGTAGGAATCAGGGAGCGGGGACCCAGTACTTC; CDR3 protein: CASRNQGAGTQYF
J gene: TRBJ2-7; clone size: .; D gene: TRBD1; V gene: TRBV7-8; CDR3 DNA: TGTGCCAGCAGGACCGGGACAGGGGTCTCCTACGAGCAGTACTTC; CDR3 protein: CASRTGTGVSYEQYF
J gene: TRBJ2-1; clone size: .; D gene: TRBD2; V gene: TRBV7-3; CDR3 DNA: TGTGCCAGCAGCTCGACTAGCGGGGGGAACAATGAGCAGTTCTTC; CDR3 protein: CASSSTSGGNNEQFF
J gene: TRBJ2-3; clone size: .; D gene: .; V gene: TRBV28; CDR3 DNA: TGTGCCAGCAGCTCAGGCGCGACAGATACGCAGTATTTT; CDR3 protein: CASSSGATDTQYF
J gene: TRBJ1-1; clone size: .; D gene: .; V gene: TRBV18; CDR3 DNA: TGTGCCAGCTCACCAGGGGCGGTGGACACTGAAGCTTTCTTT; CDR3 protein: CASSPGAVDTEAFF
J gene: TRBJ2-7; clone size: .; D gene: TRBD2; V gene: TRBV7-2; CDR3 DNA: TGTGCCAGCAGCCACGGGGGGGCTAGCGGGGCATACGAGCAGTACTTC; CDR3 protein: CASSHGGASGAYEQYF
J gene: TRBJ2-1; clone size: .; D gene: TRBD2; V gene: TRBV2; CDR3 DNA: TGTGCCAGCAGTGAAGCGGGCGGGAGGGACCATGAGCAGTTCTTC; CDR3 protein: CASSEAGGRDHEQFF
J gene: TRBJ2-1; clone size: .; D gene: TRBD2; V gene: TRBV11-2; CDR3 DNA: TGTGCCAGCAGCCCCCTTTTAGGGCCTAGCGGCCAGGTAAATGAGCAGTTCTTC; CDR3 protein: CASSPLLGPSGQVNEQFF
J gene: TRBJ2-2; clone size: .; D gene: .; V gene: TRBV9; CDR3 DNA: TGTGCCAGCAGCCAAACAGGGCGAGGCACCGGGGAGCTGTTTTTT; CDR3 protein: CASSQTGRGTGELFF
J gene: TRBJ2-2; clone size: .; D gene: .; V gene: TRBV7-3; CDR3 DNA: TGTGCCAGCAGCTTAACGGGCGGGGCCACCGGGGAGCTGTTTTTT; CDR3 protein: CASSLTGGATGELFF
J gene: TRBJ1-4; clone size: .; D gene: .; V gene: TRBV9; CDR3 DNA: TGTGCCAGCAGCGTAGATCAGGGGCATTCTAATGAAAAACTGTTTTTT; CDR3 protein: CASSVDQGHSNEKLFF
J gene: TRBJ2-5; clone size: .; D gene: .; V gene: TRBV5-1; CDR3 DNA: TGCGCCAGCAGCTTGGTGTCAGGGCAAGAGACCCAGTACTTC; CDR3 protein: CASSLVSGQETQYF